This T cell receptor (beta chain) was retrieved from a study of OX40 agonist ivuxolimab in advanced cancers. Germline lookup yields CDR1 SGHVS and CDR2 FQNEAQ. V was trimmed by 5 bases and J by 2 bases, leaving 8 bases between them. This CDR3 spans 13 amino acids. Assay: immunoSEQ multiplex PCR; the TCRdb copy retains only in-frame clones and omits some. The table records 95,000 to 100,000 clones, about 92% of them present only once. This receptor was taken from an adult with an advanced solid tumor such as melanoma, head and neck, liver or kidney cancer. The sample here was CD4+ or CD8+ T cells sorted from blood, taken in a trial of the OX40 agonist ivuxolimab. The rearrangement joins TRBV7-8 to TRBJ2-3; either TRBD1 or TRBD2 may fit D (5 bases each). The CDR3 loop reads CASSRDPTDTQYF. CDR3 bases: TGTGCCAGCAGCAGGGACCCCACAGATACGCAGTATTTT.